Each of the 10 T cell receptor beta chains below was sequenced from the same sample in a study of response to subunit inactivated influenza vaccine. TCRdb reprocessed the RT-PCR reads with MiXCR, giving one entry per CDR3 protein. This table has around 490,000 distinct CDR3 sequences, less than 8% appearing once. The sample was PBMCs from blood, taken less than 25 months after vaccination. These receptors originate from a man aged 50 to 75 who received an inactivated influenza vaccine.

This clonotype was detected a few times. As DNA, the CDR3 is TGTGCCAGCAGTTACCTGGTGGACAGGGATAGCAATCAGCCCCAGCATTTT. Residues: CASSYLVDRDSNQPQHF. The V call is TRBV6-2 or TRBV6-3, the J call TRBJ1-5, with 8 bases aligning to TRBD1. V trimming: 2 bases; J trimming: 0 bases; junction bases outside the gene matches: 6. The CDR3 contains 17 residues. Germline CDR1 is MNHEY and CDR2 is SVGEGT.

This clonotype was recorded at least ten times. The gene calls are TRBV28 and TRBJ1-1; D gene unclear. V lost 8 bases and J 9 bases, leaving 13 bases between the germline ends. CDR1 MDHEN and CDR2 SYDVKM come from the germline V gene. This CDR3 region has 11 residues. The CDR3 sequence is CASLLEGKAFF. The CDR3 coding sequence is TGTGCCAGCCTCCTGGAGGGAAAAGCTTTCTTT.

This clonotype has only a few counts. V is TRBV6-2 or TRBV6-3 and J is TRBJ1-1; D gene uncertain. CDR1 is MNHEY and CDR2 is SVGEGT in the germline V gene. V was pared by 6 bases and J by 0 bases, with 11 bases between. The CDR3 runs 14 residues. The CDR3 DNA follows: TGTGCCAGCAGGCAATACAGAGTGAACACTGAAGCTTTCTTT. Amino acids: CASRQYRVNTEAFF.

In its sample, this clonotype was seen many times. J is TRBJ2-1 and V is TRBV4-3, with D unresolved. The CDR3 has 14 amino acids. The V end lost 0 bases, the J end lost 6 bases, and 9 bases lay between the germline ends. The V gene's germline CDR1 is LGHNA and CDR2 YSLEER. The CDR3 is CASSQEGISNEQFF. CDR3 bases: TGCGCCAGCAGCCAAGAAGGAATCTCCAATGAGCAGTTCTTC.

This clonotype appeared many times. V and J are TRBV20-1 and TRBJ1-1; unclear D gene. Trimming took off 6 bases at V and 5 bases at J, with 13 bases between the two ends. Germline V CDR1 and CDR2: DFQATT, SNEGSKA (reference sequence). The CDR3 consists of 12 residues. CDR3 in amino acids: CSALGYYTEAFF. The CDR3 nucleotides read TGCAGTGCGTTGGGCTACTATACTGAAGCTTTCTTT.

This clonotype was observed many times. The chain joins TRBV12-5 to TRBJ2-7; TRBD1 matches 9 bases. CDR1 and CDR2 (germline): LGHNT, FRNRAP. The V and J ends lost 9 bases and 4 bases, in that order; junction bases with no gene match: 7. The CDR3 runs 13 residues. DNA of the CDR3: TGTGCTAGCTCCGGGACAGGGATTTACGAGCAGTACTTC. The encoded protein is CASSGTGIYEQYF.

V gene TRBV7-9 combines with J gene TRBJ1-2; TRBD1 matches at 10 bases. CDR1 SEHNR and CDR2 FQNEAQ come from the germline V gene (reference sequence). The CDR3 consists of 14 residues. The V segment lost 5 bases and the J segment 6 bases; nucleotides outside the gene matches: 6. CDR3 loop: CASSQTGTGDGYTF. The CDR3 DNA reads as TGTGCCAGCAGCCAAACCGGGACAGGGGATGGCTACACCTTC.

Ten or more counts support this clonotype. The gene calls are TRBV27 and TRBJ1-1; 7 bases agree with TRBD1. The germline gives CDR1 MNHEY, CDR2 SMNVEV (reference sequence). The V segment lost 4 bases and the J segment 2 bases; nucleotides outside the gene matches: 4. This CDR3 region has 14 residues. The CDR3 region has the DNA TGTGCCAGCAGTTACAGGGGACCTAACACTGAAGCTTTCTTT. The encoded protein is CASSYRGPNTEAFF.

The chain recombines TRBV28 with TRBJ2-1; tentative D call: TRBD2 (6 bases). The V gene lost 2 bases and the J gene lost 9 bases, with 17 bases spanning the gap. This CDR3 is 15 amino acids long. Germline loops: CDR1 MDHEN, CDR2 SYDVKM. This CDR3 reads CASSLLSGVSGEQFF. CDR3 coding DNA: TGTGCCAGCAGTTTACTATCGGGTGTTAGCGGTGAGCAGTTCTTC.

This clonotype was seen ten or more times. As DNA, the CDR3 is TGCGCCAGCAGCTTGGGACTAGCGGTGGTTTCAGATACGCAGTATTTT. It specifies CASSLGLAVVSDTQYF. The chain carries TRBV5-1 and TRBJ2-3; TRBD2 matches 9 bases. This CDR3 has 16 residues. CDR1 and CDR2 (germline): SGHRS, YFSETQ. With V trimmed by 0 bases and J by 4 bases, 6 bases remained unmatched.